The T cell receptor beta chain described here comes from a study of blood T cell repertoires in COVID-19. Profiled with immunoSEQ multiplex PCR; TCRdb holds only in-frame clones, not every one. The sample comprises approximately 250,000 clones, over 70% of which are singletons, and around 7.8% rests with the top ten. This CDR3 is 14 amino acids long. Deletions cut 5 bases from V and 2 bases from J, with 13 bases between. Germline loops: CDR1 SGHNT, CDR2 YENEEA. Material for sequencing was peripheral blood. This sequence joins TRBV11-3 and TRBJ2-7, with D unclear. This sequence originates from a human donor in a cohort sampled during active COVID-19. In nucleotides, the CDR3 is TGTGCCAGCAGCAAGAGAGAACGGGCCTACGAGCAGTACTTC. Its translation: CASSKRERAYEQYF.